This T cell receptor (beta chain) was obtained from a study of blood T cell repertoires in COVID-19. Looking at the study overall: The United States, Italy and Spain supplied acute and convalescent COVID-19 samples. T cells, B-cell-depleted T cells, or PBMCs provided the cDNA or gDNA that served as material.

As originally analysed: Scientists estimated how many nucleated cells there were by amplifying reference gene primers. Some clones are missing from TCRdb's copy, which holds only in-frame ones; the method was immunoSEQ multiplex PCR. V and J calls and clone size are given by that table; D and trimming were obtained from the DNA. The table records almost 50,000 clones, 84% of them present only once. This CDR3 is built from 13 residues. V lost 10 bases to trimming and J lost 0 bases; unmatched junction nucleotides: 3. Germline CDR1 and CDR2: MDHEN and SYDVKM. Material for sequencing was peripheral blood. This chain uses TRBV28 with TRBJ1-2; the match to TRBD1 covers 9 bases. The sequence derives from a man aged 45-60 years with acute or convalescent COVID-19. As DNA, the CDR3 is TGTGCCACCCGGACAGGGGCTAACTATGGCTACACCTTC. As protein: CATRTGANYGYTF.